This TCR beta chain was identified during a study of identical twins. Study-level results: Cord blood beta clonotypes present at high abundance carried fewer insertions; no such pattern appeared in memory repertoires. Its conclusions, products of cross-sectional statistical analysis, did not come from following the same donors. Modelling underestimated the level of out-of-frame TCR alpha sharing observed in monozygotic twins. There was an excess of low generation probability in the out-of-frame alpha sequences that twins shared.

The V gene end was trimmed by 6 bases and the J gene end by 7 bases; junction bases not matched to a gene: 8. Germline V lookup: CDR1 LGHDT, CDR2 YNNKEL (reference sequence). This CDR3 spans 14 amino acids. Remarks on this clonotype: Its antigen is still unknown.

TCRdb analysed the 5' RACE reads with MiXCR anew, one entry per CDR3 protein. Here the sample spans hundreds of thousands of distinct CDR3 sequences, around 8.6% being singletons. These same data were also listed under a study on yellow fever vaccine responses in identical twins.

This chain joins TRBV3-1 and TRBJ2-2, with 7 bases matching TRBD2. Sequenced input: PBMCs. The sequence came from a woman aged 18 to 35 in good health. CDR3: CASSEAGFGGELFF. The CDR3 coding sequence is TGTGCCAGCAGTGAAGCGGGGTTCGGCGGGGAGCTGTTTTTT. Full variable domain (remainder filled in from reference TRBV3-1 and TRBJ2-2): DTAVSQTPKYLVTQMGNDKSIKCEQNLGHDTMYWYKQDSKKFLKIMFSYNNKELIINETVPNRFSPKSPDKAHLNLHINSLELGDSAVYFCASSEAGFGGELFFGEGSRLTVL.